The 15 T cell receptor beta chains reported below all come from one sample, sequenced in a study of regulatory T cells in long-lasting Graves disease (dated by TCRdb to about 2021). Library generation was performed with multiplex PCR. TCRdb records Illumina HiSeq 4000 as the sequencer. To build TCR beta libraries, CDR3 regions were amplified by Arm-PCR using iRepertoire HTBI primers. The raw public reads went through TCRdb reprocessing: fastp at Q25, MiXCR clone calling, in-frame beta chains kept. Every entry covers one CDR3 protein and lists the most common genes and DNA from its rows. The sample records 400,000 to 450,000 distinct CDR3 sequences, roughly a quarter of which are singletons. About 26% of the sample is taken by the ten largest. The time point label on this specimen signifies: persistent/refractory GD, antithyroid drugs over 5 years with positive TRAb. For both TCR sequencing and RNA sequencing, RNA was extracted from PBMCs in TRIzol.

Sequencing used peripheral blood mononuclear cells (PBMCs), obtained when the disease was refractory, from a patient treated with antithyroid drugs. The source is a female donor with Graves disease.

This chain links TRBV9 with TRBJ2-1; D gene unclear. The CDR3 covers 16 residues. Trimming cost V 4 bases and J 0 bases, with 14 bases left between them. Germline CDR1 and CDR2: SGDLS and YYNGEE. The CDR3 coding sequence is TGTGCCAGCAGCCCTAACAGCCCATTCTCCTACAATGAGCAGTTCTTC. Translating gives CASSPNSPFSYNEQFF.

The chain employs TRBV11-2 and TRBJ1-2; D is undetermined. Germline loops: CDR1 SGHAT, CDR2 FQNNGV. This CDR3 comprises 14 residues. V was clipped by 1 base and J by 4 bases, with 10 bases between them. The CDR3 here is CASSLASDVYGYTF. Here the CDR3 DNA reads TGTGCCAGCAGCTTAGCCTCGGATGTCTATGGCTACACCTTC.

V usage is TRBV7-9 and J usage is TRBJ2-5; the D gene is possibly TRBD1 (5 bases). V was pared by 5 bases and J by 5 bases, with 6 bases between. This CDR3 has 11 amino acids. Germline V CDR1 and CDR2: SEHNR, FQNEAQ (reference sequence). The CDR3 reads CASSGAETQYF. The CDR3 region has the DNA TGTGCCAGCAGCGGGGCGGAGACCCAGTACTTC.

This clonotype was observed once. V usage is TRBV9 and J usage is TRBJ2-5, with D perhaps TRBD2 (5 bases). The length of the CDR3 is 16 residues. Germline V lookup: CDR1 SGDLS, CDR2 YYNGEE. The V end was cut by 0 bases, the J end by 5 bases, with 17 bases between. CDR3 in DNA: TGTGCCAGCAGCGTAGCGGGCGGAGGCCCTCGGGAGACCCAGTACTTC. This gives the protein CASSVAGGGPRETQYF.

The rearrangement joins TRBV18 to TRBJ1-6; no clear D. The V and J ends lost 3 bases and 7 bases respectively, with 7 bases between them. Germline V lookup: CDR1 KGHSH, CDR2 LQKENI. CDR3 length: 13 residues. The CDR3 here is CASSPAPNSPLHF. The CDR3 nucleotides read TGTGCCAGCTCACCGGCGCCGAATTCACCCCTCCACTTT. Combining the CDR3 with reference TRBV18 and TRBJ1-6 gives the whole variable domain NAGVMQNPRHLVRRRGQEARLRCSPMKGHSHVYWYRQLPEEGLKFMVYLQKENIIDESGMPKERFSAEFPKEGPSILRIQQVVRGDSAAYFCASSPAPNSPLHFGNGTRLTVT.

The rearrangement links TRBV19 to TRBJ1-5; 8 bases line up with TRBD1. CDR1 LNHDA and CDR2 SQIVND come from the germline V gene (reference sequence). V gave up 6 bases and J gave up 2 bases; unmatched junction bases: 9. This CDR3 is built from 16 residues. The CDR3 region is CASSLQGAGGNQPQHF. The CDR3 DNA reads as TGTGCCAGTAGCCTCCAGGGGGCTGGTGGCAATCAGCCCCAGCATTTT. Together with reference TRBV19 and TRBJ1-5, the CDR3 gives the full variable domain: DGGITQSPKYLFRKEGQNVTLSCEQNLNHDAMYWYRQDPGQGLRLIYYSQIVNDFQKGDIAEGYSVSREKKESFPLTVTSAQKNPTAFYLCASSLQGAGGNQPQHFGDGTRLSIL.

The chain couples TRBV10-3 to TRBJ2-2; D is undetermined. Germline loops: CDR1 ENHRY, CDR2 SYGVKD. The CDR3 length is 16 residues. V was clipped by 2 bases and J by 0 bases, with 10 bases between them. The CDR3 spells CAISERTPSNTGELFF. CDR3 sequence (DNA): TGTGCCATCAGTGAGCGCACTCCTTCGAACACCGGGGAGCTGTTTTTT.

Notes on this clonotype: Likely a read error: the CDR3 ends without its conserved phenylalanine or tryptophan. The CDR3 here is CSARGSNQPQHS. In DNA, the CDR3 is TGCAGTGCTAGAGGAAGCAATCAGCCCCAGCATTCT. This sequence joins TRBV20-1 and TRBJ1-5; D remains ambiguous. This CDR3 contains 12 residues. Trimming stripped 1 base from V and 1 base from J, with 2 bases between. Germline V gene sequence: CDR1 DFQATT, CDR2 SNEGSKA (reference sequence).

The chain is built from TRBV3-1 and TRBJ2-2; 7 positions agree with TRBD1. V dropped 1 base and J dropped 7; count of bases not matched to a gene: 6. This CDR3 has 15 residues. Germline V lookup: CDR1 LGHDT, CDR2 YNNKEL (reference sequence). CDR3 residues: CASSQGDRVIGELFF. In DNA, the CDR3 is TGTGCCAGCAGCCAAGGCGACAGGGTAATCGGGGAGCTGTTTTTT.

This clonotype was detected ten times or more. The chain links TRBV2 to TRBJ1-5; D call uncertain. The CDR3 has 14 amino acids. V gave up 6 bases and J gave up 2 bases, with 11 bases separating them. The germline V gene has CDR1 SNHLY and CDR2 FYNNEI. The CDR3 region is CASSGERGNQPQHF. CDR3 DNA: TGTGCCAGCAGCGGAGAAAGGGGCAATCAGCCCCAGCATTTT.

This clonotype was counted ten times or more. DNA for the CDR3: TGTGCCAGCAGTTACCATGCAGGGATTAATTCACCCCTCCACTTT. Residues: CASSYHAGINSPLHF. The chain joins TRBV28 to TRBJ1-6; D may be TRBD1 (5 bases). V lost 4 bases and J 6 bases, leaving 13 bases between the germline ends. Germline V gene lookup returns CDR1 MDHEN and CDR2 SYDVKM. The CDR3 spans 15 residues. The variable domain in full, completed from reference TRBV28 and TRBJ1-6, reads DVKVTQSSRYLVKRTGEKVFLECVQDMDHENMFWYRQDPGLGLRLIYFSYDVKMKEKGDIPEGYSVSREKKERFSLILESASTNQTSMYLCASSYHAGINSPLHFGNGTRLTVT.

In its sample, this clonotype was seen a few times. V is TRBV5-1 and J is TRBJ2-2, with D possibly being TRBD1 (5 bases). The ends were cut back, 0 bases at V and 1 base at J, with 19 bases in the middle. This CDR3 is built from 19 residues. Germline CDR1 reads SGHRS; CDR2 reads YFSETQ. As DNA, the CDR3 is TGCGCCAGCAGCTTGGGGCTCCCAATTCGACAGCTGAACACCGGGGAGCTGTTTTTT. This translates into CASSLGLPIRQLNTGELFF. The full variable domain, in which reference TRBV5-1 and TRBJ2-2 provide the parts outside the CDR3, is KAGVTQTPRYLIKTRGQQVTLSCSPISGHRSVSWYQQTPGQGLQFLFEYFSETQRNKGNFPGRFSGRQFSNSRSEMNVSTLELGDSALYLCASSLGLPIRQLNTGELFFGEGSRLTVL.

This clonotype was recorded at least ten times. This chain connects TRBV2 to TRBJ1-6; D is perhaps TRBD1 (5 bases). CDR3 length: 14 amino acids. The V and J ends lost 2 bases and 6 bases respectively, with 8 bases between them. CDR1 is SNHLY, CDR2 FYNNEI, per germline. The CDR3 is CASSEKGTNSPLHF. The CDR3 DNA reads TGTGCCAGCAGTGAAAAAGGGACTAATTCACCCCTCCACTTT.

V gene TRBV27 combines with J gene TRBJ1-5; 10 positions agree with TRBD1. V dropped 5 bases and J dropped 6; count of bases not matched to a gene: 10. The CDR3 consists of 16 residues. Per the germline V gene, CDR1 is MNHEY and CDR2 is SMNVEV (reference sequence). DNA for the CDR3: TGTGCCAGCAGTCCCCCCTGGACAGGGGGACCTCAGCCCCAGCATTTT. Amino acid sequence: CASSPPWTGGPQPQHF.

This clonotype was found a few times. The chain couples TRBV6-1 to TRBJ2-7; 9 nucleotides agree with TRBD2. Germline V gene sequence: CDR1 MNHNS, CDR2 SASEGT. The CDR3 covers 17 residues. V was clipped by 5 bases and J by 6 bases; unmatched bases: 17. The CDR3 reads CASSPRIAGVIGGEQYF. The CDR3 nucleotides read TGTGCCAGCAGTCCCAGAATAGCGGGAGTTATAGGCGGCGAGCAGTACTTC.